These 7 T cell receptor beta chains were all obtained from the same sample, sequenced in a study of cytomegalovirus exposure and HLA in healthy donors. Primers: 60 Vbeta forward and 13 Jbeta reverse. The table came from immunoSEQ multiplex PCR; TCRdb's copy has only in-frame clones and leaves some out. This table holds about 210,000 clones, approximately 78% found once. The sequenced sample consisted of PBMCs. These TCRs come from a young man in good health and CMV-seronegative.

This rearrangement joins TRBV5-1 to TRBJ2-7; TRBD1 is a possible D gene (5 bases). Trimming cost V 1 base and J 6 bases, with 11 bases left between them. The CDR3 is 13 residues long. From germline, CDR1 is SGHRS and CDR2 YFSETQ. The CDR3 DNA reads as TGCGCCAGCAGCTTGAAAGGGGCCAGCGAGCAGTACTTC. Protein sequence: CASSLKGASEQYF.

The CDR3 loop is CASSQVQGLKNNEQFF. The CDR3 coding sequence is TGTGCCAGCAGCCAAGTACAGGGTCTGAAGAACAATGAGCAGTTCTTC. This chain joins TRBV14 and TRBJ2-1, with D tentatively TRBD1 (6 bases). The CDR3 loop spans 16 amino acids. Trimming pared 1 base from V and 5 bases from J, leaving 15 bases between. Germline CDR1 is SGHDN and CDR2 is FVKESK.

This rearrangement joins TRBV19 to TRBJ1-3; 9 nucleotides align to TRBD1. The CDR3 has 15 amino acids. Germline V lookup: CDR1 LNHDA, CDR2 SQIVND (reference sequence). V gave up 8 bases and J gave up 4 bases; unmatched junction bases: 9. Here the CDR3 reads CASALQGADGNTIYF. Written as DNA, the CDR3 is TGTGCCAGTGCCTTACAGGGGGCGGACGGAAACACCATATATTTT.

The rearrangement links TRBV25-1 to TRBJ2-2, with a weak D call TRBD1 (6 bases). Per the germline V gene, CDR1 is MGHDK and CDR2 is SYGVNS. This CDR3 has 16 amino acids. Trimming removed 1 base from V and 1 base from J, with 10 bases in between. The CDR3 region has the DNA TGTGCCAGCAGTGAATCTCCGGGACAGAACACCGGGGAGCTGTTTTTT. Translation: CASSESPGQNTGELFF.

The chain has TRBV11-3 and TRBJ1-6; D gene unclear. V was cut by 0 bases and J by 0 bases, with 12 bases left in between. Germline assignment: CDR1 SGHNT and CDR2 YENEEA. This CDR3 region has 18 residues. The CDR3 loop is CASSLDKRTSSYNSPLHF. The CDR3 DNA is TGTGCCAGCAGCTTAGACAAACGAACAAGCTCCTATAATTCACCCCTCCACTTT.

The chain has TRBV7-9 and TRBJ2-1; 8 bases line up with TRBD1. V lost 4 bases and J lost 12; bases outside the gene matches: 11. CDR3 length: 14 residues. CDR1 is SEHNR and CDR2 is FQNEAQ in the germline V gene (reference sequence). The CDR3, as DNA: TGTGCCAGCAGCTCCGGACAGGGAGTTTCCCTGCAGTTCTTC. This translates into CASSSGQGVSLQFF.

The chain carries TRBV7-9 and TRBJ2-1, with D possibly being TRBD1 (6 bases). Per germline, CDR1 SEHNR and CDR2 FQNEAQ (reference sequence). V lost 5 bases and J lost 6, with 17 bases in between. There are 15 residues in the CDR3. The DNA for the CDR3 is TGTGCCAGCAGCGCGGGCCAGGGGCCACTCAATGAGCAGTTCTTC. Translated: CASSAGQGPLNEQFF.